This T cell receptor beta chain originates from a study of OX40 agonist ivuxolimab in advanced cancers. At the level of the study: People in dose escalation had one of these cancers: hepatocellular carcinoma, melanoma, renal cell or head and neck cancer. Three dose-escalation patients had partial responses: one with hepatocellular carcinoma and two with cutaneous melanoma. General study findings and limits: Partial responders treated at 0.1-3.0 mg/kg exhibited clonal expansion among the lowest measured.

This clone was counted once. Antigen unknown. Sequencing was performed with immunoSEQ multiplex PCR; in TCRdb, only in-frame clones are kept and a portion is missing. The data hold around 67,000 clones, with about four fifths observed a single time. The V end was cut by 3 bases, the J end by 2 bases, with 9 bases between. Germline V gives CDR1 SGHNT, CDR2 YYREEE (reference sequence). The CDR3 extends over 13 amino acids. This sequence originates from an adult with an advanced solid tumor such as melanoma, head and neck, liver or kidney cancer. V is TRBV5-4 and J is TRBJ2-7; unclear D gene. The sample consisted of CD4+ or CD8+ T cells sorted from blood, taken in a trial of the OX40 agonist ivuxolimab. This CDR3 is CASSSEVAYEQYF. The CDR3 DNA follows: TGTGCCAGCAGCTCCGAAGTTGCCTACGAGCAGTACTTC.